Below are 10 T cell receptor beta chains sequenced from a single sample in a study of blood T cell repertoires in COVID-19. The table came from immunoSEQ multiplex PCR; TCRdb's copy has only in-frame clones and leaves some out. This sample has around 250,000 clones, with roughly 89% found just once. Sequencing was carried out using peripheral blood. The receptors here all came from an older woman with COVID-19, enrolled during active disease.

J is TRBJ2-2 and V is TRBV4-3; 8 nucleotides match TRBD2. The CDR3 is made up of 20 amino acids. Germline V lookup: CDR1 LGHNA, CDR2 YSLEER. Losses at the gene ends were 0 bases for V and 4 bases for J; bases not matched to a gene: 16. CDR3: CASSQDAVGSGRGATGELFF. CDR3 DNA sequence: TGCGCCAGCAGCCAAGACGCCGTAGGGTCTGGGCGGGGGGCCACCGGGGAGCTGTTTTTT.

This clone was detected a few times. The chain joins TRBV9 to TRBJ1-2; a weak D match, TRBD1 (6 bases). The CDR3 is 13 amino acids. Trimming stripped 4 bases from V and 4 bases from J, with 11 bases between. The germline V gene has CDR1 SGDLS and CDR2 YYNGEE. The CDR3 DNA is TGTGCCAGCAGCCCCGACAGGACCTATGGCTACACCTTC. It specifies CASSPDRTYGYTF.

This CDR3 is CASSQELAGGYNEQFF. CDR3 coding DNA: TGCGCCAGCAGCCAAGAACTAGCGGGGGGGTACAATGAGCAGTTCTTC. J is TRBJ2-1 and V is TRBV4-3; TRBD2 agrees at 13 bases. The J segment lost 4 bases and the V segment lost 0 bases, leaving 0 bases of the junction unmatched. Germline V lookup: CDR1 LGHNA, CDR2 YSLEER. The CDR3 has 16 residues.

This clone showed up just once. CDR3 coding DNA: TGTGCCAGCAGCCCACAGGGAGTTCGATCTGAAGCTTTCTTT. It codes for CASSPQGVRSEAFF. The rearrangement links TRBV6-5 to TRBJ1-1; tentative D call: TRBD1 (6 bases). From germline, CDR1 is MNHEY and CDR2 SVGAGI. CDR3 length: 14 amino acids. Trimming removed 6 bases from V and 6 bases from J, with 17 bases in between.

The chain carries TRBV14 and TRBJ2-2, with 8 bases matching TRBD2. Germline V lookup: CDR1 SGHDN, CDR2 FVKESK. The CDR3 is 17 amino acids. Germline trimming cut 1 base from V and 6 bases from J; bases unmatched to any gene: 10. The CDR3 is CASSQVLAGGFPGELFF. Written as DNA, the CDR3 is TGTGCCAGCAGCCAAGTGCTCGCGGGGGGCTTCCCCGGGGAGCTGTTTTTT.

V is TRBV5-1 and J is TRBJ1-1; no reliable D call. The ends were cut back, 2 bases at V and 8 bases at J, with 10 bases in the middle. This CDR3 has 12 amino acids. Germline V gives CDR1 SGHRS, CDR2 YFSETQ. The chain's CDR3 is CASSFLGSEAFF. DNA of the CDR3: TGCGCCAGCAGCTTCTTGGGCTCCGAAGCTTTCTTT. The whole variable domain, remainder taken from reference TRBV5-1 and TRBJ1-1, is KAGVTQTPRYLIKTRGQQVTLSCSPISGHRSVSWYQQTPGQGLQFLFEYFSETQRNKGNFPGRFSGRQFSNSRSEMNVSTLELGDSALYLCASSFLGSEAFFGQGTRLTVV.

The genes are TRBV7-9 and TRBJ2-7; maybe TRBD2 (5 bases). Looked up from germline, CDR1 is SEHNR and CDR2 is FQNEAQ (reference sequence). The CDR3 runs 13 residues. V lost 3 bases to trimming and J lost 5 bases, with 11 bases between them. CDR3 amino acids: CASSFPAGDEQYF. For the CDR3, the DNA is TGTGCCAGCAGCTTCCCAGCCGGGGACGAGCAGTACTTC.

V usage is TRBV14 and J usage is TRBJ2-1; 12 bases agree with TRBD2. From germline, CDR1 is SGHDN and CDR2 FVKESK. J gave up 9 bases and V 2 bases, and 5 bases lay outside the gene matches. The CDR3 sequence is 15 residues long. The CDR3: CASSQLAGGLGEQFF. The DNA of the CDR3 is TGTGCCAGCAGCCAACTAGCGGGGGGGCTAGGTGAGCAGTTCTTC.

This sequence joins TRBV27 and TRBJ1-1, with no clear D. V gave up 9 bases and J gave up 3 bases, with 14 bases separating them. The CDR3 spans 13 residues. Per the germline V gene, CDR1 is MNHEY and CDR2 is SMNVEV (reference sequence). CDR3 sequence (DNA): TGTGCCAGTCAAGTTGGCCGGGACACTGAAGCTTTCTTT. This sequence encodes CASQVGRDTEAFF.

This rearrangement joins TRBV29-1 to TRBJ2-2; 8 nucleotides match TRBD2. The V gene's germline CDR1 is SQVTM and CDR2 ANQGSEA. Unmatched junction bases numbered 12, after V lost 4 bases and J lost 8 bases. This CDR3 comprises 15 residues. CDR3 residues: CSVVKTSAFRGELFF. In DNA form, the CDR3 reads TGCAGCGTTGTAAAGACTAGCGCTTTTAGGGGGGAGCTGTTTTTT.